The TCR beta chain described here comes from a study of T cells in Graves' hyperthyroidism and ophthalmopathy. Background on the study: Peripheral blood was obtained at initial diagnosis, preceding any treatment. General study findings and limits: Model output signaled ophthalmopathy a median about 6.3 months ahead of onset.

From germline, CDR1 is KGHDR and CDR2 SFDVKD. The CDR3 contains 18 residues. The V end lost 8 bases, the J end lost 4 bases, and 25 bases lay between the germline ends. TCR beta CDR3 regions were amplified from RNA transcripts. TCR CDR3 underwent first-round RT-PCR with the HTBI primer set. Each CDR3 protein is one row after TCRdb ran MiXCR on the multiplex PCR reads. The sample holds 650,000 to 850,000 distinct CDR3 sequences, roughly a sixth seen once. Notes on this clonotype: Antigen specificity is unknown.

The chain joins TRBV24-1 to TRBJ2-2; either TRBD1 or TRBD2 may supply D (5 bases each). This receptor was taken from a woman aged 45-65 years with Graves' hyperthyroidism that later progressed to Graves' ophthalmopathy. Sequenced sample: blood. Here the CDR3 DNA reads TGTGCCACCAAGGGCCGGGGACGGGGCCACCATGGCACCGGGGAGCTGTTTTTT. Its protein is CATKGRGRGHHGTGELFF.